Reported below is one T cell receptor (beta chain). Trimming took 6 bases from V and 4 from J; bases not matched to a gene: 13. Germline V gene sequence: CDR1 MNHNY, CDR2 SVGAGI (reference sequence). CDR3 length: 16 amino acids. Study processing details: Estimated nucleated cell counts came from reference gene primer amplification. The protocol was immunoSEQ multiplex PCR, while the TCRdb copy is restricted to in-frame clones and leaves out a portion. V, J and clone size derive from that table, while D and trimming were established from the DNA sequence. The sample gives around 140,000 clones, 80% to 90% of which show up once; about 1.5% is in the top ten. The source of the sample is a study of blood T cell repertoires in COVID-19. Study as a whole: Samples of COVID-19 (acute and convalescent) were obtained from the United States, Italy and Spain.

This clonotype originated in a woman in her forties or fifties with acute or convalescent COVID-19. This chain joins TRBV6-6 and TRBJ1-1, with 8 bases identical to TRBD1. Sequenced input: peripheral blood. The CDR3 spells CASSRVYAGGGTEAFF. Written as DNA, the CDR3 is TGTGCCAGCAGCCGCGTCTATGCAGGGGGCGGCACTGAAGCTTTCTTT.